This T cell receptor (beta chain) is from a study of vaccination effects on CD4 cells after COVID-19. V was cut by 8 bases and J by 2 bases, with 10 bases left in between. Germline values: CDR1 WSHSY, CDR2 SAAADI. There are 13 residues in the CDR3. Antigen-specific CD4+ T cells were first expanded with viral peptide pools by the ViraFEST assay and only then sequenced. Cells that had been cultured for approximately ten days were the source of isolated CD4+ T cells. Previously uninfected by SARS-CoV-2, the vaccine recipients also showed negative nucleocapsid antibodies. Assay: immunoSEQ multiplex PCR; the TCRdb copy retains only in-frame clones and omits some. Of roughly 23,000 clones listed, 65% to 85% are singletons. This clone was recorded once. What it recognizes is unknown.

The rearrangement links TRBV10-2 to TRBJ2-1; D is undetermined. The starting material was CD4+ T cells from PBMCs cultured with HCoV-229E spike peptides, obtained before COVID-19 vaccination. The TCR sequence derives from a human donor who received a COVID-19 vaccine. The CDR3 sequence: CASPRLTYNEQFF. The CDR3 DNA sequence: TGCGCCAGCCCCCGACTCACCTACAATGAGCAGTTCTTC.